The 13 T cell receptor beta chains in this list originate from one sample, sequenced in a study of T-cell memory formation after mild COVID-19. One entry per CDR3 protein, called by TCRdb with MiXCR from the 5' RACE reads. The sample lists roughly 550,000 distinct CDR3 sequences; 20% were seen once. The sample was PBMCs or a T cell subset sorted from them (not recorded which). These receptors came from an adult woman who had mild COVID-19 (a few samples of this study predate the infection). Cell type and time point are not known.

DNA of the CDR3: TGTGCCAGCAGTGAATATTTTGAGGCACCAGGAGGGGACTATGGCTACACCTTC. Translation gives CASSEYFEAPGGDYGYTF. The chain has TRBV25-1 and TRBJ1-2; D might be TRBD1 (5 bases). Germline values: CDR1 MGHDK, CDR2 SYGVNS. CDR3 length: 18 amino acids. V lost 0 bases and J lost 3, with 20 bases in between.

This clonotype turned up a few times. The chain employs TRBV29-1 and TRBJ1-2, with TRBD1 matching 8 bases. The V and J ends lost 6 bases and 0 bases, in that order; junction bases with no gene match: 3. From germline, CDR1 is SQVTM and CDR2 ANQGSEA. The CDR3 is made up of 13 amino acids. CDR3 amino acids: CSVDRGANYGYTF. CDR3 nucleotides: TGCAGCGTCGACAGGGGAGCTAACTATGGCTACACCTTC.

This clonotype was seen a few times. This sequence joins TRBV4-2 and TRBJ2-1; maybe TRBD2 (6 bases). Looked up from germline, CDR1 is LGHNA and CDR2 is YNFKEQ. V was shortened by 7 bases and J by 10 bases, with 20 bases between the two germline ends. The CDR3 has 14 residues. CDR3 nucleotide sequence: TGTGCCAGCACCGCAGCGGGCCTTTGGGGGGAGCAGTTCTTC. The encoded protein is CASTAAGLWGEQFF.

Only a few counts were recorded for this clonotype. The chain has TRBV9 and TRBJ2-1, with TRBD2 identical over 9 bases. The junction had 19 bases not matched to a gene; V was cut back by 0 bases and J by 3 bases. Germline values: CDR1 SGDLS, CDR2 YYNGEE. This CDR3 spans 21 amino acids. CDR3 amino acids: CASSVGVWASGVSPHYNEQFF. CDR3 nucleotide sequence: TGTGCCAGCAGCGTAGGGGTTTGGGCTAGCGGGGTGTCCCCACACTACAATGAGCAGTTCTTC.

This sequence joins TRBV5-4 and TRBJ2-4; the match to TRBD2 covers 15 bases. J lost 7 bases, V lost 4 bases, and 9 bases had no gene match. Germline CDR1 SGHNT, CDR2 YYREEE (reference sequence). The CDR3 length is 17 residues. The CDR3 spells CASSPPGGTSGRNIQYF. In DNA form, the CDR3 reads TGTGCCAGCAGCCCCCCGGGGGGGACTAGCGGGAGGAACATTCAGTACTTC.

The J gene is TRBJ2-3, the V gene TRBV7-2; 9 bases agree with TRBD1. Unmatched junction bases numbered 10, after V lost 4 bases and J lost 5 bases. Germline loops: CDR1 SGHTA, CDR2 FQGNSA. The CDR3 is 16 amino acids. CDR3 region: CASSSGTGLVRDTQYF. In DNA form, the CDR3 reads TGTGCCAGCAGCTCCGGGACAGGGCTCGTGCGAGATACGCAGTATTTT.

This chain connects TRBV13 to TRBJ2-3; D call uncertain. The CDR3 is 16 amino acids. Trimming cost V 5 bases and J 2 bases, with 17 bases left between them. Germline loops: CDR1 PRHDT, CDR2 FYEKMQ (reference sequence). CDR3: CASSKVGLVPTDTQYF. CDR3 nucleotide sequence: TGTGCCAGCAGCAAAGTCGGCCTGGTACCCACAGATACGCAGTATTTT.

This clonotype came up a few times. CDR3 region: CSASSYKDLGLDEQYF. The CDR3 region has the DNA TGCAGTGCTAGCTCTTACAAGGACTTGGGGCTCGACGAGCAGTACTTC. The chain combines TRBV20-1 with TRBJ2-7; tentatively, D is TRBD1 or TRBD2 (5 bases each). Between the trimmed V and J ends, which lost 3 bases and 5 bases, there was a span of 23 bases. CDR1 and CDR2 from the germline V gene are DFQATT and SNEGSKA (reference sequence). The length of the CDR3 is 16 residues.

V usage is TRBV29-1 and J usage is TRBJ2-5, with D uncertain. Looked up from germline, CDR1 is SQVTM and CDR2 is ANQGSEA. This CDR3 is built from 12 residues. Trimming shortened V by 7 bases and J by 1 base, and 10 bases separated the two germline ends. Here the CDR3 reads CSALTVQETQYF. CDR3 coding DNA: TGCAGCGCCTTGACGGTCCAAGAGACCCAGTACTTC. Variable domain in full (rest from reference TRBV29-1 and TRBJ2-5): SAVISQKPSRDICQRGTSLTIQCQVDSQVTMMFWYRQQPGQSLTLIATANQGSEATYESGFVIDKFPISRPNLTFSTLTVSNMSPEDSSIYLCSALTVQETQYFGPGTRLLVL.

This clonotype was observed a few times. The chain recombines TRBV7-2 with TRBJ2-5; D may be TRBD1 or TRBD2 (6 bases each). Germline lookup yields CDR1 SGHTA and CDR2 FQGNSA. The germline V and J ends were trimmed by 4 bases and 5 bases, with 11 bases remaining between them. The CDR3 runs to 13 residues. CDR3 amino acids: CASSSWGAETQYF. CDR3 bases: TGTGCCAGCAGCTCTTGGGGGGCGGAGACCCAGTACTTC.

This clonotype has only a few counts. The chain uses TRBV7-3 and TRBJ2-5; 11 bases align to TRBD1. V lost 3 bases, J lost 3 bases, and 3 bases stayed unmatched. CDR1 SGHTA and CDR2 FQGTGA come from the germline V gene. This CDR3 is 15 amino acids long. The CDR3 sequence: CASSLGQGVKETQYF. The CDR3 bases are TGTGCCAGCAGCTTGGGACAGGGGGTAAAAGAGACCCAGTACTTC.

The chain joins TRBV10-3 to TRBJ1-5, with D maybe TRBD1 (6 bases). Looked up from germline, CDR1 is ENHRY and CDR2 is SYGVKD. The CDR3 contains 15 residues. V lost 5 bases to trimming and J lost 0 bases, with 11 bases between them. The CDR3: CAISTGTYSNQPQHF. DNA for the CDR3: TGTGCCATCAGTACAGGGACCTATAGCAATCAGCCCCAGCATTTT.

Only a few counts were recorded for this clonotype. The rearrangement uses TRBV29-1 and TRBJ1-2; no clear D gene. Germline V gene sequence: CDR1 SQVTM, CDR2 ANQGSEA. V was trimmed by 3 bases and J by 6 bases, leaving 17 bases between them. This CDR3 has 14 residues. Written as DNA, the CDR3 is TGCAGCGTTGAGGCGCGGTACATTCGGGATGGCTACACCTTC. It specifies CSVEARYIRDGYTF.